This T cell receptor (beta chain) originates from a study of blood T cell repertoires in COVID-19. Study context: There were acute and convalescent COVID-19 samples, and they came from the United States, Italy and Spain. Sample material is recorded as cDNA or gDNA derived from T cells, B-cell-depleted T cells, or PBMCs.

Germline-derived CDR1 and CDR2 are MNHEY and SVGAGI. The CDR3 has 14 amino acids. Deletions cut 4 bases from V and 4 bases from J, with 13 bases between. Authors' analysis steps: Reference gene primers were amplified, and this amplification served to estimate nucleated cell counts. Libraries were prepared by immunoSEQ multiplex PCR; TCRdb keeps only in-frame clonotypes and omits some of them. V and J calls and clone size are as listed in that table; D and trimming were resolved from the DNA. The data contain 81,000 or so clones, more than 70% of them seen just once; the ten biggest clones take up about 8%.

The receptor comes from a middle-aged man with active COVID-19. The sequencing sample was made of peripheral blood. The V call is TRBV6-5, the J call TRBJ1-2; tentatively, D is TRBD1 (5 bases). CDR3 bases: TGTGCCAGCAGTTCGACAGCAACTACCTATGGCTACACCTTC. As protein: CASSSTATTYGYTF.